The entry that follows covers one T cell receptor beta chain sequence. The antigen remains undetermined. The sample comes from a study of shared clonotypes between healthy human individuals. The study, taken as a whole, reports: A reduction in generation probabilities was seen for non-shared clonotypes relative to those shared by all four donors. Sequencing depth was expected to affect clonotype sharing among donors.

Assay used: immunoSEQ multiplex PCR; TCRdb lists only in-frame clones, some missing. The repertoire holds 2 million to 3 million clones, with roughly 93% as singletons. There were no recent acute infections or vaccinations among the donors, who were healthy HIV-negative adults. The sequence was collected from a man aged 18 to 29 in good health. Some clones in this sample may be carry-over from other donors' samples. The sequencing input was naive CD4+ T cells from PBMCs. Subset: CD45RA+ positively selected.

The CDR3 DNA follows: TGTGCCAGCAGTGAAGTCACAGGCGATGGAAACACCATATATTTT. It specifies CASSEVTGDGNTIYF. This chain links TRBV6-1 with TRBJ1-3, with D tentatively TRBD1 (5 bases). This CDR3 comprises 15 residues. The V gene's germline CDR1 is MNHNS and CDR2 SASEGT. V lost 1 base, J lost 3 bases, and 10 bases lay in between.